Below, 22 T cell receptor beta chains from the same sample are listed, as sequenced in a study of T cell responses to AZD1222 COVID-19 vaccine. This table comes from immunoSEQ multiplex PCR, and its TCRdb copy is limited to in-frame clones, with some not included. The data contain 200,000 or so clones, about nine tenths of them singletons. This sample comprised peripheral blood, obtained on day 0 of AZD1222 vaccination. These receptors were taken from an adult in good health.

The chain links TRBV6-6 to TRBJ2-3; 14 bases are a match to TRBD2. Germline-derived CDR1 and CDR2 are MNHNY and SVGAGI (reference sequence). With V trimmed by 6 bases and J by 3 bases, 2 bases remained unmatched. This CDR3 region has 15 residues. CDR3 nucleotide sequence: TGTGCCAGCAGAGGGACTAGCGGGAGTACAGATACGCAGTATTTT. Amino acids: CASRGTSGSTDTQYF.

The J gene is TRBJ1-5, the V gene TRBV19; a weak D match, TRBD1 (5 bases). The V and J ends lost 3 bases and 2 bases respectively, with 11 bases between them. The CDR3 has 15 amino acids. Germline CDR1 reads LNHDA; CDR2 reads SQIVND (reference sequence). CDR3 amino acids: CASSISREGNQPQHF. In nucleotides, the CDR3 is TGTGCCAGTAGTATTAGCAGGGAGGGCAATCAGCCCCAGCATTTT.

The chain uses TRBV6-2 or TRBV6-3 and TRBJ1-2; D is unresolved. Germline CDR1 and CDR2: MNHEY and SVGEGT. V gave up 6 bases and J gave up 5 bases, with 16 bases separating them. The CDR3 spans 14 residues. The CDR3 loop reads CASSASPTWYGYTF. For the CDR3, the DNA is TGTGCCAGCAGCGCGAGTCCGACTTGGTATGGCTACACCTTC.

The V call is TRBV18, the J call TRBJ2-7, with no clear D. There are 13 residues in the CDR3. Trimming stripped 1 base from V and 6 bases from J, with 10 bases between. Germline values: CDR1 KGHSH, CDR2 LQKENI. The CDR3 is CASSPLEGPEQYF. DNA for the CDR3: TGTGCCAGCTCACCACTCGAAGGCCCCGAGCAGTACTTC. The complete variable domain, with remaining parts taken from reference TRBV18 and TRBJ2-7, reads NAGVMQNPRHLVRRRGQEARLRCSPMKGHSHVYWYRQLPEEGLKFMVYLQKENIIDESGMPKERFSAEFPKEGPSILRIQQVVRGDSAAYFCASSPLEGPEQYFGPGTRLTVT.

The J gene is TRBJ2-1, the V gene TRBV7-9, with D perhaps TRBD1 (6 bases). Trimming cost V 4 bases and J 9 bases, with 19 bases left between them. Germline values: CDR1 SEHNR, CDR2 FQNEAQ (reference sequence). There are 15 residues in the CDR3. CDR3: CASSSSGQLYGEQFF. The DNA of the CDR3 is TGTGCCAGCAGCTCTTCAGGACAGCTTTACGGTGAGCAGTTCTTC.

The CDR3 DNA follows: TGTGCCAGCAGCTCAAAATCCGGGACAGGGTACGGCTACACCTTC. Its protein product is CASSSKSGTGYGYTF. This rearrangement joins TRBV7-2 to TRBJ1-2; 9 bases match TRBD1. CDR1 is SGHTA, CDR2 FQGNSA, per germline. This CDR3 has 15 amino acids. V gave up 4 bases and J gave up 8 bases; unmatched junction bases: 11.

The CDR3 DNA reads as TGTGCCAGCAGCTCAGGGGACCCAAAGAGGGGTGAGCAGTTCTTC. This codes for CASSSGDPKRGEQFF. V and J are TRBV11-3 and TRBJ2-1, with TRBD1 as a possible D gene (6 bases). V gave up 4 bases and J gave up 9 bases, with 19 bases separating them. Germline V CDR1 and CDR2: SGHNT, YENEEA. The CDR3 totals 15 residues.

This clone has just a few counts. V is TRBV7-9 and J is TRBJ1-3; TRBD1 might be the D (6 bases). The CDR3 sequence is 14 residues long. CDR1 and CDR2 (germline): SEHNR, FQNEAQ (reference sequence). V was pared by 6 bases and J by 0 bases, with 9 bases between. The CDR3 here is CASRRTDSGNTIYF. CDR3 DNA: TGTGCCAGCAGGCGGACAGACTCTGGAAACACCATATATTTT.

The rearrangement joins TRBV7-2 to TRBJ1-5, with TRBD1 identical over 8 bases. J lost 6 bases, V lost 6 bases, and 7 bases had no gene match. The CDR3 runs to 14 residues. CDR1 and CDR2 from the germline V gene are SGHTA and FQGNSA. CDR3 region: CASSPGRGLQPQHF. CDR3 sequence (DNA): TGTGCCAGCAGTCCTGGCAGGGGGCTTCAGCCCCAGCATTTT.

The rearrangement uses TRBV7-6 and TRBJ2-1, with D perhaps matching TRBD2 (6 bases). CDR3 length: 16 residues. The V gene's germline CDR1 is SGHVS and CDR2 FNYEAQ. V was pared by 1 base and J by 2 bases, with 12 bases between. The CDR3 sequence is CASSLGLAEPYNEQFF. In DNA form, the CDR3 reads TGTGCCAGCAGCTTAGGATTAGCGGAACCCTACAATGAGCAGTTCTTC.

The chain has TRBV28 and TRBJ2-1; 9 nucleotides agree with TRBD2. Germline assignment: CDR1 MDHEN and CDR2 SYDVKM. Germline trimming cut 2 bases from V and 9 bases from J; bases unmatched to any gene: 17. The CDR3 loop spans 18 amino acids. CDR3 sequence reads: CASSLGGLAGHLGGEQFF. DNA for the CDR3: TGTGCCAGCAGTTTAGGGGGGCTAGCGGGACACCTCGGGGGTGAGCAGTTCTTC.

The chain carries TRBV10-3 and TRBJ2-6; D is unclear. The V end was cut by 4 bases, the J end by 0 bases, with 10 bases between. From germline, CDR1 is ENHRY and CDR2 SYGVKD. The length of the CDR3 is 16 residues. CDR3 protein: CAISGVWDSGANVLTF. For the CDR3, the DNA is TGTGCCATCAGTGGTGTCTGGGACTCTGGGGCCAACGTCCTGACTTTC.

This rearrangement joins TRBV9 to TRBJ1-1, with a possible D match to TRBD1 (6 bases). CDR1 and CDR2 from the germline V gene are SGDLS and YYNGEE. The CDR3 extends over 13 amino acids. Trimming took 2 bases from V and 11 from J, leaving 16 bases between them. The CDR3 DNA follows: TGTGCCAGCAGCGTGGACTCCCTTCAGGGGGCTTTCTTT. Encoded protein: CASSVDSLQGAFF.

V usage is TRBV30 and J usage is TRBJ1-1; D is perhaps TRBD1 (5 bases). V lost 1 base and J lost 3, with 15 bases in between. CDR3 size: 15 residues. Germline CDR1 is GTSNPN and CDR2 is SVGIG (reference sequence). The CDR3 region is CAWSAWRGADTEAFF. CDR3 DNA sequence: TGTGCCTGGAGTGCCTGGAGGGGCGCGGACACTGAAGCTTTCTTT.

V usage is TRBV6-6 and J usage is TRBJ1-4; 7 bases fit TRBD1. Trimming at V came to 1 base and at J to 5 bases, leaving 7 bases not matched to a gene. Germline CDR1 and CDR2: MNHNY and SVGAGI (reference sequence). CDR3 size: 16 residues. CDR3 residues: CASSYLSGQRNEKLFF. The CDR3 DNA sequence: TGTGCCAGCAGTTACTTGTCGGGACAGAGAAATGAAAAACTGTTTTTT.

The V and J genes are TRBV3-1 (or the pseudogene TRBV3-2) and TRBJ2-7; no definite D call. V lost 1 base to trimming and J lost 5 bases, with 9 bases between them. Germline-derived CDR1 and CDR2 are LGHDT and YNNKEL (reference sequence). The CDR3 extends over 13 amino acids. The CDR3 nucleotides are TGTGCCAGCAGCCAAGCGCAAGGAGACGAGCAGTACTTC. Translation: CASSQAQGDEQYF.

The rearrangement joins TRBV7-2 to TRBJ2-7; TRBD2 might be the D (5 bases). The V and J ends lost 5 bases and 4 bases respectively, with 15 bases between them. The CDR3 covers 14 residues. Germline CDR1 and CDR2: SGHTA and FQGNSA. The CDR3 reads CASSPDSGNYEQYF. The CDR3 DNA is TGTGCCAGCAGCCCGGACTCGGGGAATTACGAGCAGTACTTC.

The chain recombines TRBV5-1 with TRBJ2-3; 13 bases are shared with TRBD2. The germline CDR1 and CDR2 sequences are SGHRS and YFSETQ. CDR3 length: 17 residues. The ends lost 2 bases at V and 3 bases at J; junction bases unmatched: 6. For the CDR3, the DNA is TGCGCCAGCAGCTTTTACACTAGCGGGGGGGCTACAGATACGCAGTATTTT. Its protein product is CASSFYTSGGATDTQYF.

The V gene is TRBV28, the J gene TRBJ2-7; TRBD2 aligns across 13 bases. This CDR3 has 16 residues. The germline V gene encodes CDR1 MDHEN and CDR2 SYDVKM. The V segment lost 7 bases and the J segment 5 bases; nucleotides outside the gene matches: 11. CDR3: CASNSLLAGGGDEQYF. CDR3 DNA: TGTGCCAGCAACAGCCTACTAGCGGGAGGGGGGGACGAGCAGTACTTC.

V is TRBV28 and J is TRBJ2-5; the D gene is possibly TRBD1 (5 bases). This CDR3 comprises 15 residues. Between the trimmed V and J ends, which lost 1 base and 5 bases, there was a span of 14 bases. CDR1 is MDHEN, CDR2 SYDVKM, per germline. The CDR3 sequence is CASSLYQGTGETQYF. DNA for the CDR3: TGTGCCAGCAGTTTATATCAGGGAACCGGGGAGACCCAGTACTTC.

The V gene is TRBV28, the J gene TRBJ1-2; tentatively, D is TRBD1 (5 bases). The germline V gene encodes CDR1 MDHEN and CDR2 SYDVKM. CDR3 size: 15 residues. The V end lost 6 bases, the J end lost 7 bases, and 21 bases lay between the germline ends. The CDR3 DNA is TGTGCCAGCAGCACCCTCCTCGGGGGGTCGGGTGGCTACACCTTC. This translates into CASSTLLGGSGGYTF.

Points on this clone: One end of the junction is discordant with germline, which a read error may explain. The chain is built from TRBV4-2 and TRBJ1-3; 9 positions agree with TRBD1. CDR3 length: 13 amino acids. From germline, CDR1 is LGHNA and CDR2 YNFKEQ. CDR3 sequence: CASSQGQGTTIYF. The CDR3 region has the DNA TGTGCCAGCAGCCAGGGACAGGGAACCACCATATATTTT.